Shown below are 28 T cell receptor beta chains from a single sample sequenced in a study of Graves' ophthalmopathy and Graves' hyperthyroidism. As the template, RNA transcripts were used to amplify TCR beta CDR3 regions. After a first-round RT-PCR with HTBI primers, a second-round multiplex PCR was run. TCRdb redid the calling of the multiplex PCR reads with MiXCR, one entry per CDR3 protein. The sample holds roughly 480,000 distinct CDR3 sequences, 13% to 15% seen once. The material sequenced was blood. These receptor sequences come from a woman aged 30 to 39 with Graves' ophthalmopathy.

This clonotype was detected ten times or more. The V and J genes are TRBV10-3 and TRBJ2-2; D is undetermined. V lost 3 bases to trimming and J lost 1 base, with 6 bases between them. The CDR3 is 14 residues long. Germline V gene lookup returns CDR1 ENHRY and CDR2 SYGVKD. In DNA form, the CDR3 reads TGTGCCATCAGTGACCCAAAGAACACCGGGGAGCTGTTTTTT. It is translated as CAISDPKNTGELFF.

The chain has TRBV4-2 and TRBJ2-7, with 7 positions matching TRBD2. V lost 0 bases, J lost 4 bases, and 9 bases stayed unmatched. CDR3 length: 16 residues. The germline V gene has CDR1 LGHNA and CDR2 YNFKEQ. The CDR3 sequence is CASSQDQAGRAYEQYF. DNA for the CDR3: TGTGCCAGCAGCCAAGATCAGGCGGGGAGGGCTTACGAGCAGTACTTC.

This clonotype was picked up many times. The J gene is TRBJ1-2, the V gene TRBV6-1; a possible D gene is TRBD1 (5 bases). The CDR3 is 17 residues long. Germline loops: CDR1 MNHNS, CDR2 SASEGT. The V gene lost 4 bases and the J gene lost 2 bases, with 20 bases spanning the gap. CDR3 nucleotides: TGTGCCAGCAGTGCGACGGGGGTCGGCAGGTTGAACTATGGCTACACCTTC. It yields the protein CASSATGVGRLNYGYTF.

This clonotype was detected many times. The J gene is TRBJ2-7, the V gene TRBV12-3 or TRBV12-4; the match to TRBD2 covers 7 bases. V lost 5 bases to trimming and J lost 1 base; unmatched junction nucleotides: 14. CDR3 length equals 17 residues. CDR3 loop: CASSPAPREIRSYEQYF. The CDR3 DNA reads as TGTGCCAGCAGTCCCGCCCCGCGGGAGATTAGGTCCTACGAGCAGTACTTC.

This clonotype has a count of ten or more. The chain has TRBV6-5 and TRBJ1-5, with unresolved D. Trimming shortened V by 6 bases and J by 2 bases, and 2 bases separated the two germline ends. This CDR3 comprises 11 residues. Germline assignment: CDR1 MNHEY and CDR2 SVGAGI. CDR3 DNA: TGTGCCAGCAGAGGCAATCAGCCCCAGCATTTT. Translated: CASRGNQPQHF.

This clonotype occurred a few times. This chain uses TRBV19 with TRBJ2-7; 10 bases are a match to TRBD2. V was clipped by 6 bases and J by 2 bases; unmatched bases: 4. The length of the CDR3 is 14 residues. Germline V lookup: CDR1 LNHDA, CDR2 SQIVND (reference sequence). CDR3 nucleotides: TGTGCCAGTAGCAAGCGGGAGGGACCCTACGAGCAGTACTTC. It specifies CASSKREGPYEQYF.

This clonotype was detected many times. This chain links TRBV2 with TRBJ1-6, with 9 bases lining up with TRBD1. This CDR3 is 17 amino acids long. Germline lookup yields CDR1 SNHLY and CDR2 FYNNEI. J gave up 7 bases and V 5 bases, and 12 bases lay outside the gene matches. The CDR3 bases are TGTGCCAGCAGTAATGCCAAGGACAGGGGAAAGAATTCACCCCTCCACTTT. Its translation is CASSNAKDRGKNSPLHF.

This clonotype has just a few counts. The rearrangement joins TRBV15 to TRBJ2-5; a weak D match, TRBD1 (6 bases). The length of the CDR3 is 16 residues. V dropped 3 bases and J dropped 5 bases, with 19 bases sitting between them. Per the germline V gene, CDR1 is LNHNV and CDR2 is YYDKDF (reference sequence). The CDR3 sequence: CATSSDHTGSGETQYF. CDR3 bases: TGTGCCACCAGCAGCGATCACACAGGGTCCGGGGAGACCCAGTACTTC. The full variable domain, completed using reference TRBV15 and TRBJ2-5, is DAMVIQNPRYQVTQFGKPVTLSCSQTLNHNVMYWYQQKSSQAPKLLFHYYDKDFNNEADTPDNFQSRRPNTSFCFLDIRSPGLGDTAMYLCATSSDHTGSGETQYFGPGTRLLVL.

The table lists this clonotype with many counts. The V gene is TRBV28, the J gene TRBJ2-5, with TRBD2 identical over 7 bases. After removal of 2 bases from V and 1 base from J, the junction contained 13 bases not matched to a gene. The CDR3 runs 18 residues. Germline CDR1 is MDHEN and CDR2 is SYDVKM. The DNA of the CDR3 is TGTGCCAGCAGTTTAAGGAGCTGGAGGAGCGGGACCCAAGAGACCCAGTACTTC. Its translation: CASSLRSWRSGTQETQYF.

This clonotype was picked up many times. This chain uses TRBV10-1 with TRBJ2-3, with a possible D match to TRBD2 (5 bases). The CDR3 covers 16 residues. V lost 2 bases and J lost 2, with 14 bases in between. Germline V lookup: CDR1 WNHNN, CDR2 SYGVQD (reference sequence). The CDR3 loop is CASSEGLSKNTDTQYF. The DNA for the CDR3 is TGCGCCAGCAGTGAGGGACTTAGCAAAAACACAGATACGCAGTATTTT.

This clonotype was observed a few times. The V call is TRBV6-5, the J call TRBJ1-6; D may be TRBD1 (5 bases). From germline, CDR1 is MNHEY and CDR2 SVGAGI. This CDR3 is built from 18 residues. V gave up 0 bases and J gave up 0 bases, with 12 bases separating them. For the CDR3, the DNA is TGTGCCAGCAGTTACTCGGGGCGGGTTAGCTCCTATAATTCACCCCTCCACTTT. Amino acids: CASSYSGRVSSYNSPLHF.

At least ten counts were recorded for this clonotype. The rearrangement joins TRBV28 to TRBJ1-2; D is uncertain. Trimming shortened V by 2 bases and J by 0 bases, and 7 bases separated the two germline ends. This CDR3 has 14 amino acids. Germline V lookup: CDR1 MDHEN, CDR2 SYDVKM. The CDR3 sequence is CASSLPPSNYGYTF. The DNA for the CDR3 is TGTGCCAGCAGTTTACCTCCCTCTAACTATGGCTACACCTTC.

This clonotype was counted between two and nine times. J is TRBJ1-1 and V is TRBV30; D call uncertain. The V and J ends lost 3 bases and 8 bases respectively, with 10 bases between them. CDR3 length: 11 amino acids. Looked up from germline, CDR1 is GTSNPN and CDR2 is SVGIG (reference sequence). The CDR3 DNA sequence: TGTGCCTGGAGCGCCCAACTAGAAGCTTTCTTT. Residues: CAWSAQLEAFF.

The chain has TRBV11-1 and TRBJ2-7; D is undetermined. CDR1 SGHAT and CDR2 FQDESV come from the germline V gene (reference sequence). The CDR3 loop spans 15 amino acids. V was clipped by 3 bases and J by 9 bases, with 21 bases between them. This CDR3 reads CASSFLDGKPIGQYF. In nucleotides, the CDR3 is TGTGCCAGCAGCTTTTTGGACGGAAAACCGATTGGGCAGTACTTC.

This clonotype has at least ten counts. The chain carries TRBV19 and TRBJ2-7, with D hard to call. The CDR3 is 15 residues long. CDR1 is LNHDA, CDR2 SQIVND, per germline (reference sequence). Trimming took off 5 bases at V and 3 bases at J, with 17 bases between the two ends. CDR3 sequence: CASSSTRQLHYEQYF. In DNA, the CDR3 is TGTGCCAGTAGTTCCACTCGCCAGCTACACTACGAGCAGTACTTC.

This clonotype was counted at least ten times. The chain recombines TRBV11-2 with TRBJ1-1; 11 bases are a match to TRBD1. This CDR3 is built from 17 residues. V dropped 4 bases and J dropped 4; count of bases not matched to a gene: 11. CDR1 is SGHAT and CDR2 is FQNNGV in the germline V gene. CDR3: CASSSGQGAIQFTEAFF. For the CDR3, the DNA is TGTGCCAGCAGCTCCGGACAGGGGGCCATCCAATTCACTGAAGCTTTCTTT.

Turning to this clonotype: A read error may be the cause here, since a much bigger clone is one base away. The V call is TRBV5-1, the J call TRBJ2-7; 8 nucleotides match TRBD2. Germline loops: CDR1 SGHRS, CDR2 YFSETQ. The CDR3 is 14 amino acids. CDR3 in DNA: TGCGTCAGCAACCGGGAAGCGGGAGTTGACGAGCAGTACTTC. It encodes CVSNREAGVDEQYF.

This rearrangement joins TRBV5-6 to TRBJ1-3, with D possibly TRBD1 on 5 matching bases. This CDR3 has 15 residues. Germline CDR1 SGHDT, CDR2 YYEEEE. Trimming removed 3 bases at V and 4 bases at J, with 14 bases between. The CDR3 reads CASSWGPGGGNTIYF. CDR3 sequence (DNA): TGTGCCAGCAGCTGGGGACCCGGAGGGGGAAACACCATATATTTT.

This clonotype was seen a handful of times. V and J are TRBV11-2 and TRBJ2-7, with TRBD1 as a possible D gene (7 bases). CDR3 length equals 16 residues. The V gene lost 3 bases and the J gene lost 7 bases, with 22 bases spanning the gap. Germline V gives CDR1 SGHAT, CDR2 FQNNGV. The DNA of the CDR3 is TGTGCCAGCAGCTTTCGTTTTATGGAGGGGGCGGAAGAGCAGTACTTC. Protein sequence: CASSFRFMEGAEEQYF.

This clonotype has at least ten counts. The chain recombines TRBV6-1 with TRBJ2-2; 8 bases are a match to TRBD1. After removal of 4 bases from V and 3 bases from J, the junction contained 1 base not matched to a gene. The germline gives CDR1 MNHNS, CDR2 SASEGT. The CDR3 length is 14 residues. CDR3 sequence reads: CASSATGDTGELFF. The DNA of the CDR3 is TGTGCCAGCAGTGCGACAGGGGACACCGGGGAGCTGTTTTTT.

This clonotype was detected ten times or more. The genes are TRBV12-5 and TRBJ1-5; 7 nucleotides line up with TRBD1. CDR3 length: 17 residues. Germline assignment: CDR1 LGHNT and CDR2 FRNRAP. V dropped 3 bases and J dropped 2; count of bases not matched to a gene: 10. The CDR3: CASGFPLTGYRNQPQHF. The DNA of the CDR3 is TGTGCTAGTGGTTTCCCTTTGACAGGGTATCGCAATCAGCCCCAGCATTTT.

Ten or more counts support this clonotype. This chain links TRBV2 with TRBJ1-2; D gene ambiguous. The CDR3 length is 15 residues. V dropped 8 bases and J dropped 2 bases, with 18 bases sitting between them. Germline V gene lookup returns CDR1 SNHLY and CDR2 FYNNEI. In DNA, the CDR3 is TGTGCCAGCTCCCTTAATTCGGGCGGGAACTATGGCTACACCTTC. This sequence encodes CASSLNSGGNYGYTF.

The rearrangement joins TRBV11-2 to TRBJ1-5; tentative D call: TRBD1 (6 bases). This CDR3 region has 15 residues. Germline-derived CDR1 and CDR2 are SGHAT and FQNNGV. Between the trimmed V and J ends, which lost 2 bases and 7 bases, there was a span of 15 bases. CDR3 bases: TGTGCCAGCAGCTTAAACACAGGGACGGGGCAGCCCCAGCATTTT. It translates to CASSLNTGTGQPQHF.

Many counts were recorded for this clonotype. The chain carries TRBV6-5 and TRBJ2-7; D unclear. The CDR3 runs 14 residues. Trimming left V 2 bases short and J 0 bases short, with 8 bases between. Germline-derived CDR1 and CDR2 are MNHEY and SVGAGI. The chain's CDR3 is CASSYTRLSYEQYF. CDR3 DNA sequence: TGTGCCAGCAGTTACACAAGACTCTCCTACGAGCAGTACTTC.

This clonotype was recorded many times. J is TRBJ1-5 and V is TRBV27, with D hard to call. The germline CDR1 and CDR2 sequences are MNHEY and SMNVEV (reference sequence). This CDR3 is 13 amino acids long. V lost 2 bases to trimming and J lost 4 bases, with 6 bases between them. The CDR3 nucleotides are TGTGCCAGCAGTTTAGAGAGAAATCAGCCCCAGCATTTT. Residues: CASSLERNQPQHF.

This clonotype was recorded many times. A junction boundary mismatches the germline segment, possibly from a read error. V and J are TRBV24-1 and TRBJ1-2; the D is unclear. The V gene's germline CDR1 is KGHDR and CDR2 SFDVKD. The CDR3 is 14 residues long. The CDR3, as DNA: TGTGCCACCAGCGATTTGTGGAGTAACTATGGCTACACCTTC. Protein: CATSDLWSNYGYTF.

This clonotype occurred many times. This rearrangement joins TRBV20-1 to TRBJ2-5, with D perhaps TRBD2 (6 bases). Per germline, CDR1 DFQATT and CDR2 SNEGSKA (reference sequence). This CDR3 has 15 amino acids. Deletions cut 5 bases from V and 1 base from J, with 17 bases between. DNA of the CDR3: TGCAGTGCTGAGCGGGCAGGGCCTCTCCAAGAGACCCAGTACTTC. Amino acid sequence: CSAERAGPLQETQYF.

This clonotype appeared many times. V is TRBV27 and J is TRBJ2-6; D may be TRBD2 (5 bases). Germline CDR1 and CDR2: MNHEY and SMNVEV (reference sequence). The CDR3 contains 16 residues. Trimming cost V 6 bases and J 0 bases, with 12 bases left between them. In DNA, the CDR3 is TGTGCCAGCAGCGGACTCCGCCTCTCTGGGGCCAACGTCCTGACTTTC. This sequence encodes CASSGLRLSGANVLTF.